This entry lists 26 T cell receptor beta chains sequenced from one sample in a study of T cells in Graves' hyperthyroidism and ophthalmopathy. RNA transcripts gave rise to amplified TCR beta CDR3 regions. Primed by the HTBI set, a first-round RT-PCR was run on the TCR CDR3. MiXCR, run by TCRdb on the multiplex PCR reads, gives a single entry per CDR3 protein. The table includes around 500,000 distinct CDR3 sequences, approximately 14% detected once. The sequencing input was blood. The source of these receptors is a woman aged 35 to 49 with Graves' hyperthyroidism.

This sequence joins TRBV11-2 and TRBJ1-6; D is uncertain. V was trimmed by 3 bases and J by 10 bases, leaving 16 bases between them. Looked up from germline, CDR1 is SGHAT and CDR2 is FQNNGV. The CDR3 covers 15 residues. CDR3 loop: CASSLGEGVASPLHF. The DNA for the CDR3 is TGTGCCAGCAGCTTGGGTGAGGGAGTAGCGTCACCCCTCCACTTT.

This clonotype turned up a few times. The junction does not match germline at one end; this may be a read error. This chain links TRBV6-1 with TRBJ2-7; D gene unclear. This CDR3 has 14 residues. The germline V gene has CDR1 MNHNS and CDR2 SASEGT. CDR3 in amino acids: CAGSLSGYSYEQYF. In DNA form, the CDR3 reads TGTGCCGGCAGTTTGTCCGGGTACTCCTACGAGCAGTACTTC.

This clonotype showed up many times. The chain couples TRBV18 to TRBJ2-3; 8 bases are a match to TRBD1. Per the germline V gene, CDR1 is KGHSH and CDR2 is LQKENI. Unmatched junction bases numbered 6, after V lost 4 bases and J lost 3 bases. The CDR3 is 15 residues long. CDR3 sequence (DNA): TGTGCCAGCTCACAAGTCAACAGGGGGACAGATACGCAGTATTTT. It encodes CASSQVNRGTDTQYF.

This clonotype was counted between two and nine times. Being one base from a much bigger clone, this may be a read error. The J gene is TRBJ2-7, the V gene TRBV12-3 or TRBV12-4, with D possibly TRBD1 on 5 matching bases. The CDR3 is 15 amino acids. CDR3 loop: CVSSFHQGSPYEQYF. In DNA form, the CDR3 reads TGTGTCAGCAGTTTTCATCAGGGATCGCCCTACGAGCAGTACTTC.

The table lists this clonotype with a few counts. The gene calls are TRBV15 and TRBJ2-5; maybe TRBD2 (6 bases). Germline V lookup: CDR1 LNHNV, CDR2 YYDKDF (reference sequence). This CDR3 region has 13 residues. Trimming shortened V by 5 bases and J by 5 bases, and 12 bases separated the two germline ends. CDR3 DNA sequence: TGTGCCACCAGCGGGGGGAGGAAGGAGACCCAGTACTTC. Translating gives CATSGGRKETQYF.

There are a few counts of this clonotype. The chain employs TRBV2 and TRBJ1-4, with a possible D match to TRBD1 (5 bases). Trimming cost V 5 bases and J 6 bases, with 13 bases left between them. Per the germline V gene, CDR1 is SNHLY and CDR2 is FYNNEI. The CDR3 spans 14 residues. This CDR3 reads CASSQQGLDEKLFF. CDR3 nucleotide sequence: TGTGCCAGCAGTCAGCAGGGATTAGATGAAAAACTGTTTTTT. Based on the CDR3 plus reference TRBV2 and TRBJ1-4, the full variable domain is EPEVTQTPSHQVTQMGQEVILRCVPISNHLYFYWYRQILGQKVEFLVSFYNNEISEKSEIFDDQFSVERPDGSNFTLKIRSTKLEDSAMYFCASSQQGLDEKLFFGSGTQLSVL.

This clonotype was counted many times. The V call is TRBV5-8, the J call TRBJ1-4, with D perhaps TRBD1 (5 bases). The ends were cut back, 5 bases at V and 8 bases at J, with 13 bases in the middle. CDR1 and CDR2 from the germline V gene are SGHTS and YDEGEE. This CDR3 contains 13 residues. The CDR3 DNA reads TGTGCCAGCAGTTGGGACCTGGGGGAAAAACTGTTTTTT. Its translation: CASSWDLGEKLFF.

This clonotype occurred many times. V is TRBV2 and J is TRBJ1-1; the D gene is possibly TRBD1 (5 bases). This CDR3 is 14 amino acids long. Germline V gives CDR1 SNHLY, CDR2 FYNNEI. V gave up 7 bases and J gave up 0 bases, with 12 bases separating them. The CDR3 DNA sequence: TGTGCCAGCACCACACAGGACATGAACACTGAAGCTTTCTTT. As protein: CASTTQDMNTEAFF.

This clonotype was seen at least ten times. The V call is TRBV3-1, the J call TRBJ1-1; 8 bases align to TRBD1. This CDR3 contains 14 residues. V was pared by 4 bases and J by 7 bases, with 8 bases of the junction left unmatched. Germline V CDR1 and CDR2: LGHDT, YNNKEL (reference sequence). Here the CDR3 DNA reads TGTGCCAGCAGCCTAACCTCACAGGGGGGTGAAGCTTTCTTT. This codes for CASSLTSQGGEAFF. The full variable domain, with the rest looked up from reference TRBV3-1 and TRBJ1-1, is DTAVSQTPKYLVTQMGNDKSIKCEQNLGHDTMYWYKQDSKKFLKIMFSYNNKELIINETVPNRFSPKSPDKAHLNLHINSLELGDSAVYFCASSLTSQGGEAFFGQGTRLTVV.

This clonotype is a singleton in its sample. This rearrangement joins TRBV6-2 or TRBV6-3 to TRBJ2-3; 12 positions agree with TRBD2. Germline CDR1 is MNHEY and CDR2 is SVGEGT. The CDR3 spans 16 residues. Trimming took 10 bases from V and 6 from J; bases not matched to a gene: 14. Written as DNA, the CDR3 is TGTGCCAACCGGGGGACTAGCGGGTCTGGGTCGGATACGCAGTATTTT. Its protein is CANRGTSGSGSDTQYF.

This chain links TRBV6-1 with TRBJ2-1; TRBD1 matches 10 bases. With V trimmed by 6 bases and J by 7 bases, 12 bases remained unmatched. The germline gives CDR1 MNHNS, CDR2 SASEGT. CDR3 length equals 16 residues. The CDR3 loop reads CASRRGRTGGLNEQFF. Here the CDR3 DNA reads TGTGCCAGCAGAAGGGGGCGGACAGGGGGGCTGAATGAGCAGTTCTTC.

In its sample, this clonotype was seen many times. This chain links TRBV7-2 with TRBJ2-2, with 7 nucleotides matching TRBD1. This CDR3 region has 16 residues. Germline CDR1 is SGHTA and CDR2 is FQGNSA. J was trimmed by 6 bases and V by 5 bases; bases with no gene match: 12. The CDR3: CASSQTGAPRAGELFF. In nucleotides, the CDR3 is TGTGCCAGCAGCCAAACAGGGGCCCCGAGGGCCGGGGAGCTGTTTTTT. The full variable domain, rest sourced from reference TRBV7-2 and TRBJ2-2, is GAGVSQSPSNKVTEKGKDVELRCDPISGHTALYWYRQSLGQGLEFLIYFQGNSAPDKSGLPSDRFSAERTGGSVSTLTIQRTQQEDSAVYLCASSQTGAPRAGELFFGEGSRLTVL.

This clonotype was found many times. V is TRBV20-1 and J is TRBJ2-7; the D gene is possibly TRBD2 (6 bases). The V end was cut by 3 bases, the J end by 3 bases, with 12 bases between. Germline loops: CDR1 DFQATT, CDR2 SNEGSKA (reference sequence). The CDR3 contains 13 residues. The CDR3 nucleotides are TGCAGTGCTAGTCGGGACTCAAGCTACGAGCAGTACTTC. Translated, it gives CSASRDSSYEQYF.

V is TRBV5-6 and J is TRBJ2-1; D remains ambiguous. The ends were cut back, 4 bases at V and 5 bases at J, with 13 bases in the middle. From germline, CDR1 is SGHDT and CDR2 YYEEEE. CDR3 length: 14 amino acids. CDR3 amino acids: CASSPAAVNNEQFF. CDR3 nucleotides: TGTGCCAGCAGCCCGGCCGCCGTCAACAATGAGCAGTTCTTC.

This clonotype was observed at least ten times. V usage is TRBV3-1 and J usage is TRBJ1-1; D gene uncertain. This CDR3 has 14 residues. V was pared by 0 bases and J by 5 bases, with 10 bases between. The germline V gene has CDR1 LGHDT and CDR2 YNNKEL (reference sequence). The CDR3 coding sequence is TGTGCCAGCAGCCAAGAATTGGGTTCAACTGAAGCTTTCTTT. This gives the protein CASSQELGSTEAFF.

This clonotype was counted only a few times. The genes are TRBV6-1 and TRBJ1-6; a weak D match, TRBD1 (5 bases). The CDR3 consists of 15 residues. The germline V and J ends were trimmed by 5 bases and 8 bases, with 16 bases remaining between them. Germline CDR1 reads MNHNS; CDR2 reads SASEGT. Written as DNA, the CDR3 is TGTGCCAGCAGTACCCCCGGGACGAGGGATTCACCCCTCCACTTT. It translates to CASSTPGTRDSPLHF.

This clonotype was detected ten times or more. V is TRBV3-1 and J is TRBJ2-1; a weak D match, TRBD2 (6 bases). The CDR3 is made up of 16 amino acids. The ends were cut back, 5 bases at V and 0 bases at J, with 14 bases in the middle. Looked up from germline, CDR1 is LGHDT and CDR2 is YNNKEL (reference sequence). CDR3 in amino acids: CASSYIAASSYNEQFF. Written as DNA, the CDR3 is TGTGCCAGCAGCTATATAGCGGCAAGCTCCTACAATGAGCAGTTCTTC.

There are many counts of this clonotype. The V and J genes are TRBV7-2 and TRBJ2-2; D not certain. The V end lost 1 base, the J end lost 4 bases, and 7 bases lay between the germline ends. The CDR3 has 14 amino acids. CDR1 and CDR2 from the germline V gene are SGHTA and FQGNSA. The CDR3 is CASSLDRATGELFF. The CDR3 DNA is TGTGCCAGCAGCTTAGACCGAGCCACCGGGGAGCTGTTTTTT.

This clonotype was observed at least ten times. This chain uses TRBV5-1 with TRBJ2-3, with 11 nucleotides matching TRBD2. V was clipped by 5 bases and J by 1 base; unmatched bases: 6. Germline CDR1 is SGHRS and CDR2 is YFSETQ. CDR3 length: 16 amino acids. In DNA form, the CDR3 reads TGCGCCAGCAGACTAGCGGGAGTGGTAGGCACAGATACGCAGTATTTT. It encodes CASRLAGVVGTDTQYF. Supplemented by reference TRBV5-1 and TRBJ2-3, the full variable domain reads KAGVTQTPRYLIKTRGQQVTLSCSPISGHRSVSWYQQTPGQGLQFLFEYFSETQRNKGNFPGRFSGRQFSNSRSEMNVSTLELGDSALYLCASRLAGVVGTDTQYFGPGTRLTVL.

V gene TRBV6-1 combines with J gene TRBJ2-1; 9 bases line up with TRBD2. The CDR3 consists of 17 residues. V was clipped by 6 bases and J by 3 bases; unmatched bases: 12. CDR1 is MNHNS, CDR2 SASEGT, per germline. The CDR3 here is CASSPPVGTSLYNEQFF. The CDR3 DNA reads TGTGCCAGCAGCCCCCCCGTAGGGACTAGCCTCTACAATGAGCAGTTCTTC.

This clonotype was seen repeatedly, ten times or more. This chain connects TRBV28 to TRBJ1-5; possible D gene TRBD1, 5 bases. The CDR3 has 12 amino acids. Per germline, CDR1 MDHEN and CDR2 SYDVKM. Trimming removed 7 bases at V and 8 bases at J, with 12 bases between. For the CDR3, the DNA is TGTGCCAGCACCCCAGGGAGGGAGCCCCAGCATTTT. Its translation: CASTPGREPQHF.

This clonotype was recorded at least ten times. The chain recombines TRBV29-1 with TRBJ2-7, with 10 positions matching TRBD1. This CDR3 is built from 12 residues. The J segment lost 6 bases and the V segment lost 4 bases, leaving 3 bases of the junction unmatched. Germline V lookup: CDR1 SQVTM, CDR2 ANQGSEA. The CDR3, as DNA: TGCAGCGTTGGACAGGGGGCGGGCGAGCAGTACTTC. Its translation: CSVGQGAGEQYF.

The V and J genes are TRBV7-2 and TRBJ2-3; 10 bases fit TRBD1. The CDR3 is made up of 17 amino acids. Losses at the gene ends were 5 bases for V and 2 bases for J; bases not matched to a gene: 10. Per germline, CDR1 SGHTA and CDR2 FQGNSA. Here the CDR3 reads CASSPRDRGYLTDTQYF. The CDR3, as DNA: TGTGCCAGCAGCCCCCGGGACAGGGGCTACCTCACAGATACGCAGTATTTT.

This clonotype was seen repeatedly, ten times or more. The rearrangement joins TRBV7-3 to TRBJ2-1; the match to TRBD2 covers 13 bases. This CDR3 comprises 16 residues. Germline loops: CDR1 SGHTA, CDR2 FQGTGA. V lost 5 bases and J lost 9; bases outside the gene matches: 10. The CDR3 DNA sequence: TGTGCCAGCAGCCCGCGGACTAGCGGGAGCCTAGGTGAGCAGTTCTTC. Its protein is CASSPRTSGSLGEQFF.

The chain couples TRBV18 to TRBJ1-2, with no clear D. This CDR3 region has 16 residues. The V gene lost 1 base and the J gene lost 0 bases, with 12 bases spanning the gap. Germline values: CDR1 KGHSH, CDR2 LQKENI. The CDR3 sequence: CASSPLPTASNYGYTF. DNA for the CDR3: TGTGCCAGCTCACCACTTCCCACAGCGTCTAACTATGGCTACACCTTC.

The chain is built from TRBV29-1 and TRBJ2-7; 10 nucleotides match TRBD2. CDR1 and CDR2 (germline): SQVTM, ANQGSEA. CDR3 length: 13 amino acids. J lost 6 bases, V lost 4 bases, and 6 bases had no gene match. CDR3 residues: CSVGTSGTSEQYF. CDR3 bases: TGCAGCGTTGGGACTAGCGGTACGAGCGAGCAGTACTTC.